What follows are 21 T cell receptor beta chains derived from one specimen sequenced in a study of CXCR3-negative and CXCR3-positive naive CD8 T cells (dated by TCRdb to about 2019). TCRdb shows the sequencer as NextSeq 550. The Human TCR Profiling Kit (MiLaboratory) was used to make UMI-labeled 5' RACE TRB cDNA libraries. TCRdb reprocessed the sequencing reads and holds a single record per CDR3 protein sequence, with no DNA. The table for this sample lists 69,000 or so distinct CDR3 sequences. Of the sample, around 1.4% is held by the ten largest clones. The sample taken for sequencing was naive CXCR3- CD8+ T cells from blood. The sample's cell subset or site label, in plain terms: CD45RO-CCR7+CD27+CD95- naive CD8+ T cells lacking CXCR3 (TNR3-). Receptors were obtained from a human donor in good health. Some clones in this sample may be carry-over from other donors' samples.

J is TRBJ1-4 and V is TRBV7-2. The V gene's germline CDR1 is SGHTA and CDR2 FQGNSA. This CDR3 spans 14 amino acids. This chain's CDR3 is CASSFIGQNEKLFF.

The CDR3 here is CASSVTTSGAYNEQFF. V is TRBV7-9 and J is TRBJ2-1; the D call from TCRdb, TRBD2, cannot be confirmed without DNA. Germline V lookup: CDR1 SEHNR, CDR2 FQNEAQ (reference sequence). This CDR3 has 16 residues. Full variable domain (outside the CDR3, taken from reference TRBV7-9 and TRBJ2-1): DTGVSQNPRHKITKRGQNVTFRCDPISEHNRLYWYRQTLGQGPEFLTYFQNEAQLEKSRLLSDRFSAERPKGSFSTLEIQRTEQGDSAMYLCASSVTTSGAYNEQFFGPGTRLTVL.

The chain joins TRBV9 to TRBJ2-2; checking the TCRdb D call of TRBD1 is not possible without DNA. This CDR3 has 14 residues. Germline lookup yields CDR1 SGDLS and CDR2 YYNGEE. Here the CDR3 reads CASSVTGNTGELFF.

The rearrangement uses TRBV27 and TRBJ2-7; the TCRdb call, TRBD1, lacks DNA for checking. This CDR3 contains 15 residues. Germline CDR1 and CDR2: MNHEY and SMNVEV (reference sequence). CDR3 amino acids: CASSLEGQSSYEQYF.

The gene calls are TRBV6-5 and TRBJ2-6. Germline V lookup: CDR1 MNHEY, CDR2 SVGAGI. This CDR3 comprises 15 residues. The CDR3 region is CASSLTVSGANVLTF.

The chain joins TRBV29-1 to TRBJ2-7. The CDR3 is 13 residues long. Looked up from germline, CDR1 is SQVTM and CDR2 is ANQGSEA. The CDR3: CSVGGRRAYEQYF.

This chain uses TRBV5-1 with TRBJ2-7; TCRdb lists TRBD1, though no DNA is available to test this call. This CDR3 has 14 amino acids. Per germline, CDR1 SGHRS and CDR2 YFSETQ. CDR3 sequence: CASSIDSQGYEQYF. Full variable domain (remainder filled in from reference TRBV5-1 and TRBJ2-7): KAGVTQTPRYLIKTRGQQVTLSCSPISGHRSVSWYQQTPGQGLQFLFEYFSETQRNKGNFPGRFSGRQFSNSRSEMNVSTLELGDSALYLCASSIDSQGYEQYFGPGTRLTVT.

This chain links TRBV4-1 with TRBJ2-7; TCRdb's D call of TRBD1 is untestable without DNA. Germline-derived CDR1 and CDR2 are MGHRA and YSYEKL. The CDR3 runs 15 residues. This chain's CDR3 is CASSHPRGVNDEQYF.

The chain has TRBV29-1 and TRBJ2-7; absent DNA, TCRdb's TRBD1 call cannot be checked. The CDR3 length is 13 residues. The germline V gene encodes CDR1 SQVTM and CDR2 ANQGSEA. The chain's CDR3 is CNVRTGVSYEQYF.

The rearrangement joins TRBV10-3 to TRBJ2-7. Germline V CDR1 and CDR2: ENHRY, SYGVKD. This CDR3 is 14 amino acids long. This CDR3 is CAISEPDSSYEQYF.

The J gene is TRBJ2-1, the V gene TRBV4-2. Per the germline V gene, CDR1 is LGHNA and CDR2 is YNFKEQ. The CDR3 has 15 amino acids. CDR3 amino acids: CASSPTESATNEQFF.

This chain connects TRBV20-1 to TRBJ1-2; TCRdb indicates TRBD1, and absent DNA this call remains unverified. Germline V gene sequence: CDR1 DFQATT, CDR2 SNEGSKA (reference sequence). The CDR3 has 13 amino acids. This CDR3 is CSARQGATYGYTF.

This rearrangement joins TRBV29-1 to TRBJ2-3; TCRdb's D gene call, TRBD1, goes unchecked for lack of DNA. This CDR3 is 16 amino acids long. Germline-derived CDR1 and CDR2 are SQVTM and ANQGSEA. This CDR3 is CSVDGLAGDRTDTQYF.

The V and J genes are TRBV29-1 and TRBJ2-7; TCRdb reports TRBD2, a call that lacks DNA to check it against. CDR1 and CDR2 (germline): SQVTM, ANQGSEA. The CDR3 contains 14 residues. CDR3 in amino acids: CSVVVSGSGGEQYF.

The chain combines TRBV27 with TRBJ1-1; as DNA is missing, the TRBD1 call by TCRdb cannot be tested. The CDR3 covers 18 residues. Germline CDR1 reads MNHEY; CDR2 reads SMNVEV (reference sequence). The CDR3 loop reads CASSLTKRGGGANTEAFF.

The chain joins TRBV4-3 to TRBJ2-7; TCRdb's D gene call, TRBD1, goes unchecked for lack of DNA. The V gene's germline CDR1 is LGHNA and CDR2 YSLEER. The CDR3 totals 15 residues. The CDR3 loop reads CASSQGTAISYEQYF.

The V gene is TRBV20-1, the J gene TRBJ1-6. CDR3 length equals 21 residues. CDR1 and CDR2 (germline): DFQATT, SNEGSKA (reference sequence). The CDR3 loop is CSARAPGLWTADSGYNSPLHF.

Here the CDR3 reads CASSIGSYEQYF. J is TRBJ2-7 and V is TRBV28. The CDR3 has 12 amino acids. The germline CDR1 and CDR2 sequences are MDHEN and SYDVKM.

This chain links TRBV27 with TRBJ2-7. The CDR3 covers 13 residues. Germline CDR1 and CDR2: MNHEY and SMNVEV (reference sequence). The CDR3 reads CASSLSAQYEQYF.

The rearrangement uses TRBV4-3 and TRBJ1-1; TCRdb picks TRBD1, but there is no DNA to check that call. Germline lookup yields CDR1 LGHNA and CDR2 YSLEER. The CDR3 extends over 14 amino acids. CDR3 residues: CASSQDGRGLNLFF.

The rearrangement uses TRBV12-3 or TRBV12-4 and TRBJ2-3; TCRdb's D gene call, TRBD2, goes unchecked for lack of DNA. CDR3 length: 17 amino acids. CDR3 protein: CASSLSRLAVSTDTQYF.